The table lists the clone carrying this T cell receptor (beta chain) with a count of one. Sequencing used immunoSEQ multiplex PCR; TCRdb keeps in-frame clones, though not all of them. The table records 2 million to 2.5 million clones, 90% to 95% of them present only once. The germline V gene encodes CDR1 MNHNY and CDR2 SVGAGI (reference sequence). There are 15 residues in the CDR3. V lost 0 bases and J 6 bases, leaving 14 bases between the germline ends. The data belong to a study of shared clonotypes between healthy human individuals. Specimen: naive CD4+ T cells sorted from blood. Described subset: CD45RA+ positively selected. The V call is TRBV6-6, the J call TRBJ1-1, with D perhaps matching TRBD1 (5 bases). This clonotype originated in a man aged 18 to 35 in good health. The CDR3 protein is CASSYSEGLQSEAFF. The CDR3 bases are TGTGCCAGCAGTTACTCGGAGGGGTTGCAGTCTGAAGCTTTCTTT.